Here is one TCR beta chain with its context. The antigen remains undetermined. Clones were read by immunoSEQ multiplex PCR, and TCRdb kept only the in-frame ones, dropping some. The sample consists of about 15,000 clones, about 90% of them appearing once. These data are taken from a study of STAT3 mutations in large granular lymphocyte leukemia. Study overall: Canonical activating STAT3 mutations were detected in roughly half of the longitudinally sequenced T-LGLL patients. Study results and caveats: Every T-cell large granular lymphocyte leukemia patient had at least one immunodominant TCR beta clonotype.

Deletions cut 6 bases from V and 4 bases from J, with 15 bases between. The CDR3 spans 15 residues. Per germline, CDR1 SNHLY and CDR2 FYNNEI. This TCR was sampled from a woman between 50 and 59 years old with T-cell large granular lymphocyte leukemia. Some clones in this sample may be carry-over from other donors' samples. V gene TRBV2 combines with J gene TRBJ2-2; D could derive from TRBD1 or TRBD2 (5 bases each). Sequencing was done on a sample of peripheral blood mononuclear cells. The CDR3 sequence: CASSNTGQPTGELFF. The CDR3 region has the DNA TGTGCCAGCAGCAACACGGGGCAGCCCACCGGGGAGCTGTTTTTT.